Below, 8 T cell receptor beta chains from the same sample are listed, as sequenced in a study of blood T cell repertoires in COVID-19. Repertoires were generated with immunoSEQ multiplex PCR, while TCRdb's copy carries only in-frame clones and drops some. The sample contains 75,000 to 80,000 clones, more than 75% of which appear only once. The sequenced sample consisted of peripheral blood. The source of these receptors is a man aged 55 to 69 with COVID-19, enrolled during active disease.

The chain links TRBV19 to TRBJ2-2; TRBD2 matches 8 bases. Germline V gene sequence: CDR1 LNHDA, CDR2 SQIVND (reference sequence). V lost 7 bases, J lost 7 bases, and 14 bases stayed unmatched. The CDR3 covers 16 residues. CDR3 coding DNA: TGTGCCAGTACCACTCACCCAGCGGGAGTAGTCGGGGAGCTGTTTTTT. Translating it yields CASTTHPAGVVGELFF.

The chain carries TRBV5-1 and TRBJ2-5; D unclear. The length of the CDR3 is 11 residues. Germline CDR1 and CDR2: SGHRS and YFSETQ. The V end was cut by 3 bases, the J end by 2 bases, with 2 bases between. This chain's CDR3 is CASSSQETQYF. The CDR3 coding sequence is TGCGCCAGCAGCTCACAAGAGACCCAGTACTTC.

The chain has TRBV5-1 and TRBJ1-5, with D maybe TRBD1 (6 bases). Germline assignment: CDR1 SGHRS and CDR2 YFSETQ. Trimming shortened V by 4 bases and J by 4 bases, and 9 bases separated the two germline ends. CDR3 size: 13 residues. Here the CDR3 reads CASSPDSNQPQHF. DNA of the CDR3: TGCGCCAGCAGCCCGGACAGTAATCAGCCCCAGCATTTT.

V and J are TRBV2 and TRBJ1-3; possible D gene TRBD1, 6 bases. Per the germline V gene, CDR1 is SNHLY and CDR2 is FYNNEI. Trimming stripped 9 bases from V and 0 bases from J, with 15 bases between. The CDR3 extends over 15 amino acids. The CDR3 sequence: CARETGPYSGNTIYF. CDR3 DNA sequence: TGTGCCAGGGAGACAGGCCCTTACTCTGGAAACACCATATATTTT.

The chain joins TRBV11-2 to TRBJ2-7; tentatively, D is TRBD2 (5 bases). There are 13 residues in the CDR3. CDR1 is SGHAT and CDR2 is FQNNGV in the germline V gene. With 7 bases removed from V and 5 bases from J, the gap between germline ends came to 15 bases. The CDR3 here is CASTPRAGDEQYF. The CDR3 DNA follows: TGTGCCAGCACCCCCCGCGCGGGTGACGAGCAGTACTTC.

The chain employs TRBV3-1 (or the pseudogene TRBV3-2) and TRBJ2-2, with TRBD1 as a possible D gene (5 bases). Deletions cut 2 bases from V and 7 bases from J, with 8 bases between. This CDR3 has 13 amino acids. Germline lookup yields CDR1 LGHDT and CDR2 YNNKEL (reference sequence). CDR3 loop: CASSQQGGGELFF. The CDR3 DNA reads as TGTGCCAGCAGCCAACAGGGCGGCGGGGAGCTGTTTTTT.

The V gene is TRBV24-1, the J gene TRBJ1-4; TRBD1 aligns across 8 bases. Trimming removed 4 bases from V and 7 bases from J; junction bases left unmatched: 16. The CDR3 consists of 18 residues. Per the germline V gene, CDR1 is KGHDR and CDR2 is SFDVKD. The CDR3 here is CATSDSGPQGAGGEKLFF. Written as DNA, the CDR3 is TGTGCCACCAGTGACTCGGGACCCCAGGGGGCCGGTGGTGAAAAACTGTTTTTT.

The CDR3 loop is CASSPSGGMGTEAFF. CDR3 DNA: TGCGCCAGCAGCCCTTCAGGGGGAATGGGCACTGAAGCTTTCTTT. The chain uses TRBV5-1 and TRBJ1-1, with TRBD1 identical over 7 bases. Germline V gene sequence: CDR1 SGHRS, CDR2 YFSETQ. V shed 4 bases and J 4 bases; nucleotides not matched to a gene: 10. The CDR3 covers 15 residues.